The clone carrying this T cell receptor beta chain was counted between two and nine times. Its antigen remains unknown. The sample's time point: patch test 2, 6 weeks after DPC sensitization. Treatment of the sample: therapeutic diphenylcyclopropenone sensitization with weekly scalp DPC. Patients had alopecia, were aged 18 to 70, and were not pregnant. This entry is derived from a study of human T cells and chemical hapten exposure. The V gene lost 9 bases and the J gene lost 0 bases, with 13 bases spanning the gap. Germline V gives CDR1 KGHSH, CDR2 LQKENI. The CDR3 runs to 14 residues. Points from the study as a whole: Those TCRs sitting above 1 in 1000 frequency stayed the same with DPC sensitization.

Original handling: TCR counts had a median of 95,638 per sample and spanned roughly 23,224 to 690,600. TCRdb itself ran the RACE reads through MiXCR, one entry per CDR3 protein. These V and J calls originate from TCRdb's pipeline instead of the authors' own analysis. The sample lists approximately 82,000 distinct CDR3 sequences; about 6.6% were seen once. The chain uses TRBV18 and TRBJ2-3, with D perhaps TRBD1 (6 bases). The clonotype comes from a woman aged 30 to 39 with alopecia areata. Some clones in this sample may be carry-over from other donors' samples. Sequenced material: whole blood, taken in connection with sensitization to the hapten diphenylcyclopropenone (DPC). CDR3 amino acids: CASTRGQSTDTQYF. The CDR3 bases are TGTGCCAGTACCAGGGGCCAAAGCACAGATACGCAGTATTTT.